What follows is one T cell receptor (beta chain) and its context. This entry belongs to a study of PD-1 blockade in classical Hodgkin lymphoma. Trimming removed 3 bases from V and 3 bases from J; junction bases left unmatched: 8. Germline loops: CDR1 LNHNV, CDR2 YYDKDF (reference sequence). The CDR3 has 16 residues. The time point: newly diagnosed, previously untreated cHL patient sample. The study compared against PBMCs from newly diagnosed, untreated classical Hodgkin lymphoma. TCRdb keeps only in-frame clones here, not all; method: immunoSEQ multiplex PCR. The table shows 20,000 to 25,000 clones, with 94% occurring only once.

The clonotype was recovered from a human donor with classical Hodgkin lymphoma. The V call is TRBV15, the J call TRBJ1-2; the match to TRBD1 covers 9 bases. Sequencing was done on a sample of peripheral blood mononuclear cells (PBMCs). The CDR3 coding sequence is TGTGCCACCAGCAGCGATCCGGGACAGGGATACTATGGCTACACCTTC. This sequence encodes CATSSDPGQGYYGYTF. Variable domain in full (rest from reference TRBV15 and TRBJ1-2): DAMVIQNPRYQVTQFGKPVTLSCSQTLNHNVMYWYQQKSSQAPKLLFHYYDKDFNNEADTPDNFQSRRPNTSFCFLDIRSPGLGDTAMYLCATSSDPGQGYYGYTFGSGTRLTVV.